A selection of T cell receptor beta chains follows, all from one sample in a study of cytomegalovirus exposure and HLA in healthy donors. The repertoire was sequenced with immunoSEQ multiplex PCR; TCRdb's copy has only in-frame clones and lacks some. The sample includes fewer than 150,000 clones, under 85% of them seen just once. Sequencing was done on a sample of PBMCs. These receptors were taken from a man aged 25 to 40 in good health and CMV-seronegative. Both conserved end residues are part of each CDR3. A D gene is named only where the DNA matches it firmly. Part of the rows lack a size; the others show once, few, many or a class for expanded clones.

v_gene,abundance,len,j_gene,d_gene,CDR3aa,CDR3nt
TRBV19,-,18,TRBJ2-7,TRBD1,CASSIGDRDHTNSYEQYF,TGTGCCAGTAGTATCGGGGACAGGGACCATACAAACTCCTACGAGCAGTACTTC
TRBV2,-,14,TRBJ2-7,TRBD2,CASSEISGRAEQYF,TGTGCCAGCAGTGAGATTAGCGGGAGGGCCGAGCAGTACTTC
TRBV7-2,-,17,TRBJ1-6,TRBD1,CASSLGGGATGDRALHF,TGTGCCAGCAGCTTAGGTGGTGGGGCTACAGGGGATAGGGCCCTCCACTTT
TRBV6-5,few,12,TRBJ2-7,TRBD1,CASRQGAYEQYF,TGTGCCAGCCGACAGGGGGCGTACGAGCAGTACTTC
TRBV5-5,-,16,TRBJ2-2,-,CASSLLAAINTGELFF,TGTGCCAGCAGCTTGTTGGCGGCTATTAACACCGGGGAGCTGTTTTTT
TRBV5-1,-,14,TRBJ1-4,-,CASSSNERNEKLFF,TGCGCCAGCAGCTCGAACGAGAGAAATGAAAAACTGTTTTTT
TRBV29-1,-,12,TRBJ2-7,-,CSVEVLSDEQYF,TGCAGCGTTGAAGTTTTGTCCGACGAGCAGTACTTC
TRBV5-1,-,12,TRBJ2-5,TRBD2,CASRRAGEAQYF,TGCGCCAGCAGGCGTGCGGGGGAGGCCCAGTACTTC
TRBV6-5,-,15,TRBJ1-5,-,CASSTSFDSNQPQHF,TGTGCCAGCAGTACCAGTTTCGATAGCAATCAGCCCCAGCATTTT
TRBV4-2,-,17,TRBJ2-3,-,CASSQAGLSSWTDTQYF,TGTGCCAGCAGCCAAGCCGGACTGTCGAGTTGGACAGATACGCAGTATTTT
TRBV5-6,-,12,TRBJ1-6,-,CASSLNSSPLHF,TGTGCCAGCAGCTTGAATAGTTCACCCCTCCACTTT
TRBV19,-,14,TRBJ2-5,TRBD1,CASSTDREKETQYF,TGTGCCAGTAGCACCGACAGGGAGAAAGAGACCCAGTACTTC
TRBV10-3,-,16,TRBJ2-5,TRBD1,CAISGMGQGLQETQYF,TGTGCCATCAGTGGCATGGGACAGGGCCTACAAGAGACCCAGTACTTC
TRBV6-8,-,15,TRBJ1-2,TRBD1,CASSYKYRGTYGYTF,TGTGCCAGCAGTTACAAGTACAGGGGGACGTATGGCTACACCTTC
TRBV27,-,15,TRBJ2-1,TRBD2,CASNSLAGEYNEQFF,TGTGCCAGCAACTCACTAGCGGGAGAGTACAATGAGCAGTTCTTC
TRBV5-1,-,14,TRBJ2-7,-,CASSLGGPVGKQYF,TGCGCCAGCAGCTTGGGGGGGCCAGTCGGAAAGCAGTACTTC
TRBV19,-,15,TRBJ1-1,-,CASSMTTGTNTEAFF,TGTGCCAGTAGTATGACGACAGGAACGAACACTGAAGCTTTCTTT
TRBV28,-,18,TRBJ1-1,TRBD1,CASSLAGTGGFMSTEAFF,TGTGCCAGCAGTTTAGCCGGGACAGGTGGTTTCATGAGCACTGAAGCTTTCTTT
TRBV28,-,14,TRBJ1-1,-,CASRTGTHNTEAFF,TGTGCCAGCAGGACCGGGACACACAACACTGAAGCTTTCTTT
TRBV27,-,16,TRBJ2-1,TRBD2,CASSFSSGIVYNEQFF,TGTGCCAGCAGTTTTTCTAGCGGAATCGTTTACAATGAGCAGTTCTTC
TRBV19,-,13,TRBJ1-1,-,CAFLSQQNTEAFF,TGTGCCTTCCTCTCACAGCAGAACACTGAAGCTTTCTTT
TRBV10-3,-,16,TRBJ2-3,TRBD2,CAISETSGGAPDTQYF,TGTGCCATCAGTGAGACTAGCGGGGGGGCCCCAGATACGCAGTATTTT
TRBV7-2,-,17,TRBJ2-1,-,CASSLGQATAVEWEQFF,TGTGCCAGCAGCTTAGGACAGGCCACGGCGGTCGAATGGGAGCAGTTCTTC
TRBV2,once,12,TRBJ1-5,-,CASSERLKPQHF,TGTGCCAGCAGTGAAAGACTGAAGCCCCAGCATTTT
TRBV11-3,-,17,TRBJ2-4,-,CASSPGVGFGAKNIQYF,TGTGCCAGCAGTCCCGGGGTGGGCTTTGGAGCCAAAAACATTCAGTACTTC
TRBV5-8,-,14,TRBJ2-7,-,CASSLYSESYEQYF,TGTGCCAGCAGCTTATACTCTGAGTCCTACGAGCAGTACTTC
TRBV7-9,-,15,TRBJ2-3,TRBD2,CASSDGLAGTDTQYF,TGTGCCAGCAGCGATGGACTAGCGGGGACAGATACGCAGTATTTT
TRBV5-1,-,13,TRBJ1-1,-,CASSLQGGAEAFF,TGCGCCAGCAGCTTGCAGGGTGGCGCTGAAGCTTTCTTT
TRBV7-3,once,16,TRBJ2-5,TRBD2,CASSPGVGRGQETQYF,TGTGCCAGCAGCCCAGGGGTCGGGAGGGGTCAAGAGACCCAGTACTTC
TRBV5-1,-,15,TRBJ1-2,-,CASSLAGGINYGYTF,TGCGCCAGCAGCCTAGCGGGGGGGATCAACTATGGCTACACCTTC
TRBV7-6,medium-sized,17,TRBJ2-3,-,CASSLLGEGGSGDTQYF,TGTGCCAGCAGCCTCCTCGGGGAGGGGGGTTCAGGAGACACGCAGTATTTT
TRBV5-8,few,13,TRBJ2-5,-,CASSLALAETQYF,TGTGCCAGCAGCTTGGCGCTAGCGGAGACCCAGTACTTC
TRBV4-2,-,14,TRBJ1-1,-,CASSPPRAATEAFF,TGTGCCAGCAGCCCCCCCAGGGCGGCCACTGAAGCTTTCTTT
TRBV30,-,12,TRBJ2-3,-,CAEGGRTDTQYF,TGTGCCGAGGGGGGGCGAACAGATACGCAGTATTTT
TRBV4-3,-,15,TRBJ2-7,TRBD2,CASSQDASGIYEQYF,TGCGCCAGCAGCCAAGATGCTAGCGGGATCTACGAGCAGTACTTC
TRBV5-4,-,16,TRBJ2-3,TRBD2,CASSLGGLAGTDTQYF,TGTGCCAGCAGCTTGGGGGGACTAGCGGGCACAGATACCCAGTATTTT
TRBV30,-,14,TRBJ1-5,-,CAWTRDFPAQPQHF,TGTGCCTGGACGAGGGACTTTCCGGCTCAGCCCCAGCATTTT
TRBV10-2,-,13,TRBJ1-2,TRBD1,CASIGTENYGYTF,TGCGCCAGCATCGGGACAGAAAACTATGGCTACACCTTC
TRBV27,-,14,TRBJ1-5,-,CASSTLTGNQPQHF,TGTGCCAGCAGTACACTAACAGGGAATCAGCCCCAGCATTTT
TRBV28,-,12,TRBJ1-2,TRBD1,CASTQGAYGYTF,TGTGCCAGCACTCAGGGGGCCTATGGCTACACCTTC
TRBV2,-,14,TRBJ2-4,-,CARSSIQGGNIQYF,TGTGCCAGATCTTCGATTCAGGGGGGAAACATTCAGTACTTC
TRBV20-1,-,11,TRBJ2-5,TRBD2,CSRLAGETQYF,TGCAGTAGACTAGCGGGAGAGACCCAGTACTTC
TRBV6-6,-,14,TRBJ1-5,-,CASTEGWGNQPQHF,TGTGCCAGCACGGAGGGTTGGGGCAATCAGCCCCAGCATTTT
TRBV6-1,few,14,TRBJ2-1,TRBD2,CASVSGGSLNEQFF,TGTGCCAGCGTTAGCGGGGGGTCTTTGAATGAGCAGTTCTTC
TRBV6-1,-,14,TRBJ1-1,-,CASSEALGGTEAFF,TGTGCCAGCAGTGAAGCGCTAGGAGGTACTGAAGCTTTCTTT
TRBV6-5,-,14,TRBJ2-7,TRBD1,CASSYGTGGYEQYF,TGTGCCAGCAGTTATGGCACAGGGGGCTACGAGCAGTACTTC
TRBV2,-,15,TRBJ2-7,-,CASSDSKGYSYEQYF,TGTGCCAGCAGTGATTCGAAGGGGTATTCCTACGAGCAGTACTTC
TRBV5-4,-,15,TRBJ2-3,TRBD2,CASSLSGGGADTQYF,TGTGCCAGCAGCTTAAGCGGGGGAGGGGCAGATACGCAGTATTTT
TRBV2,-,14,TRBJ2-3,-,CASSEGLVLDTQYF,TGTGCCAGCAGTGAAGGTCTAGTTTTAGATACGCAGTATTTT
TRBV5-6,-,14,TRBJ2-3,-,CASATVFRGDTQYF,TGTGCCAGCGCGACGGTTTTCCGAGGAGATACGCAGTATTTT
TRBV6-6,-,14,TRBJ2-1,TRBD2,CASSPGLGTNEQFF,TGTGCCAGCAGTCCCGGACTAGGTACCAATGAGCAGTTCTTC
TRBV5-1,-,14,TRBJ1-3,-,CASSLGGAGNTIYF,TGCGCCAGCAGCTTAGGAGGGGCTGGAAACACCATATATTTT
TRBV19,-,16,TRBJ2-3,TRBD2,CASSTDSGGSTDTQYF,TGTGCCAGTAGTACAGATAGCGGGGGGAGCACAGATACGCAGTATTTT